Sequencing of this T cell receptor beta chain was carried out in a study of blood T cell repertoires in COVID-19. Across the study: Sites in the United States, Italy and Spain provided acute and convalescent COVID-19 samples. PBMCs, B-cell-depleted T cells, or T cells provided the cDNA or gDNA that made up the material.

This clone was counted only a few times. Under the authors' procedure: Reference gene primer amplification gave estimated nucleated cell counts. TCRdb's table, derived via immunoSEQ multiplex PCR, lists solely in-frame clones and lacks some. V, J and clone size reflect that table, while D and trimming were determined from the DNA. Of about 220,000 clones listed, around 83% are singletons. Specimen: peripheral blood. The receptor's source is a man aged 50 to 59 who had recovered from COVID-19.

This chain's CDR3 is CASSVVGAGRTDTQYF. The CDR3 DNA reads TGTGCCAGCAGCGTAGTAGGAGCGGGGCGCACAGATACGCAGTATTTT. V is TRBV9 and J is TRBJ2-3; 7 bases are shared with TRBD2. Trimming removed 0 bases from V and 1 base from J; junction bases left unmatched: 5. The CDR3 is 16 residues long. The germline V gene has CDR1 SGDLS and CDR2 YYNGEE.